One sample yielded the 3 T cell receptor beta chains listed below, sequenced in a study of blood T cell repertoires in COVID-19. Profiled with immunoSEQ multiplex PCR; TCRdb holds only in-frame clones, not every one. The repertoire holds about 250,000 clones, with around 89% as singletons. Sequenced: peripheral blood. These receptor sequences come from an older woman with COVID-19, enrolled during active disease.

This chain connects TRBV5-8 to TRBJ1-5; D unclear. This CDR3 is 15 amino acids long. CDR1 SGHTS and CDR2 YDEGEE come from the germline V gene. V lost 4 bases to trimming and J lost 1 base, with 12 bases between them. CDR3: CASSAYGLSNQPQHF. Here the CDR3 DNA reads TGTGCCAGCAGCGCCTACGGGTTAAGCAATCAGCCCCAGCATTTT.

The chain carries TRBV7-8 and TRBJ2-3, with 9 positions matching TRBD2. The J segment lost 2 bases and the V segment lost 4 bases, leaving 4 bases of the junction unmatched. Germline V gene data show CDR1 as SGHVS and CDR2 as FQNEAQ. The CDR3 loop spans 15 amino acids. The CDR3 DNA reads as TGTGCCAGCAGCTACCGACTAGCGGACACAGATACGCAGTATTTT. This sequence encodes CASSYRLADTDTQYF.

The CDR3 DNA reads as TGTGCCAGCAGTGAGATGCAGGGGGAGACCCAGTACTTC. Its protein product is CASSEMQGETQYF. The chain employs TRBV25-1 and TRBJ2-5, with D perhaps TRBD1 (6 bases). CDR3 size: 13 residues. Per germline, CDR1 MGHDK and CDR2 SYGVNS. V was trimmed by 3 bases and J by 5 bases, leaving 10 bases between them.